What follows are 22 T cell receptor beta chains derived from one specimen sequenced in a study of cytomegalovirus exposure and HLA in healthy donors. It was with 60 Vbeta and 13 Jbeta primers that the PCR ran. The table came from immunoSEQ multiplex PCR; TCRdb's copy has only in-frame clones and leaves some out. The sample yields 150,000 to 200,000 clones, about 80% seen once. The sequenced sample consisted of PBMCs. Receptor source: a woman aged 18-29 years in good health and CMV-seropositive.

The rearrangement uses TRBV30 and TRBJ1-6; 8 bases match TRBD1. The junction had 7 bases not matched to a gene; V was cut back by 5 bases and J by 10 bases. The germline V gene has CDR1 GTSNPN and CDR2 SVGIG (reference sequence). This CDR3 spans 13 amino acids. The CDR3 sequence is CAWVTGGESPLHF. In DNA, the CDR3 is TGTGCCTGGGTAACAGGGGGAGAATCACCCCTCCACTTT.

CDR3 region: CASSFLDSNGELFF. The CDR3 DNA is TGTGCCAGCAGCTTCCTGGACAGTAACGGGGAGCTGTTTTTT. The chain uses TRBV5-6 and TRBJ2-2, with D maybe TRBD1 (6 bases). Trimming took 2 bases from V and 7 from J, leaving 12 bases between them. Germline V gene sequence: CDR1 SGHDT, CDR2 YYEEEE. The CDR3 length is 14 residues.

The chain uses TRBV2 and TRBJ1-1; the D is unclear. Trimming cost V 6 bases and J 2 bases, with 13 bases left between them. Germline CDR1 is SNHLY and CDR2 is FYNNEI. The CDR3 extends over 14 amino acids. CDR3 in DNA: TGTGCCAGCAGCAACGGTCGGGTCAACACTGAAGCTTTCTTT. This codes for CASSNGRVNTEAFF.

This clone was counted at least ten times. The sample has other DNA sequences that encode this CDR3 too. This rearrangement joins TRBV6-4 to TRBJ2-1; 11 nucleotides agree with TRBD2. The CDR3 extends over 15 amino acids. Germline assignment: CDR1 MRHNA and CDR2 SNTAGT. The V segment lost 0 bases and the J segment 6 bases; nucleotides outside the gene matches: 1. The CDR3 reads CASSDSSGGANEQFF. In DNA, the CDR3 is TGTGCCAGCAGTGACTCTAGCGGGGGGGCCAATGAGCAGTTCTTC.

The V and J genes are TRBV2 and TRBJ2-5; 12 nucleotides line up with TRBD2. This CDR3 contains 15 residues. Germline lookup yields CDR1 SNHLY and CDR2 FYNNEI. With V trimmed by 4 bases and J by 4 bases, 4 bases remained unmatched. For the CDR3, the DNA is TGTGCCAGCAGTGCCAGGACTAGCGGGGTAGAGACCCAGTACTTC. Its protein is CASSARTSGVETQYF.

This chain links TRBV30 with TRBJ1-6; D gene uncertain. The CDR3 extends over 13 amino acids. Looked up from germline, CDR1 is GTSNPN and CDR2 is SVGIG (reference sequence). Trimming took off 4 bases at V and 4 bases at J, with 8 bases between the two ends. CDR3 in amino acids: CAWTFGYNSPLHF. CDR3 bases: TGTGCCTGGACCTTCGGGTATAATTCACCCCTCCACTTT.

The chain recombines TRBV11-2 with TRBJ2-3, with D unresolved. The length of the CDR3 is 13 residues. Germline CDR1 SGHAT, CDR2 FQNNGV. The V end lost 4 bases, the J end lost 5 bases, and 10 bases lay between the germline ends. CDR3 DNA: TGTGCCAGCAGCTCCCTACCTATAGATACGCAGTATTTT. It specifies CASSSLPIDTQYF.

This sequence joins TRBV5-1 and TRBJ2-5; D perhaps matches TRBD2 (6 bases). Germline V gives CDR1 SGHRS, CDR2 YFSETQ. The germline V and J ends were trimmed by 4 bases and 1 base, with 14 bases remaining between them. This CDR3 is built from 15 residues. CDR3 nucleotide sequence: TGCGCCAGCAGCCCACCGACTAGATTCCAAGAGACCCAGTACTTC. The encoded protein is CASSPPTRFQETQYF. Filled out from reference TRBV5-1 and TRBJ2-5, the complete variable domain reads KAGVTQTPRYLIKTRGQQVTLSCSPISGHRSVSWYQQTPGQGLQFLFEYFSETQRNKGNFPGRFSGRQFSNSRSEMNVSTLELGDSALYLCASSPPTRFQETQYFGPGTRLLVL.

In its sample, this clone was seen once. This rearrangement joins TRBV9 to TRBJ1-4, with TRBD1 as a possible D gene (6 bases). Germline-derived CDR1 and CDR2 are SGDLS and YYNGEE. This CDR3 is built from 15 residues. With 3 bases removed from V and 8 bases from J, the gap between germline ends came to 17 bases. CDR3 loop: CASSGGRGGVEKLFF. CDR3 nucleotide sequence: TGTGCCAGCAGCGGAGGAAGGGGGGGGGTAGAAAAACTGTTTTTT.

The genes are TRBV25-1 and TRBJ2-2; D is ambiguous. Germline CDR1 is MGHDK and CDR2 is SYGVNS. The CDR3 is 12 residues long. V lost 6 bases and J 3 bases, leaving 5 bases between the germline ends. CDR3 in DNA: TGTGCCAGCAGCCTTTACACCGGGGAGCTGTTTTTT. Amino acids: CASSLYTGELFF.

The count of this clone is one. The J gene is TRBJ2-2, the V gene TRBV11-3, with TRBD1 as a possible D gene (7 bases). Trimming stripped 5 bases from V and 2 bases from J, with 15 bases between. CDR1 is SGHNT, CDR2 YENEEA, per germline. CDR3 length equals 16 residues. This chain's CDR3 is CASSGRTGGNTGELFF. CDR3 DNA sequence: TGTGCCAGCAGCGGGAGGACAGGAGGCAACACCGGGGAGCTGTTTTTT.

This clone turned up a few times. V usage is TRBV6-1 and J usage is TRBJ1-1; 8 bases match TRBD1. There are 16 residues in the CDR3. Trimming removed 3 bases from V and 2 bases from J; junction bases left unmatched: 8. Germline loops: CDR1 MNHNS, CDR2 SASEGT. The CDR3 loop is CASSDSQGQGNTEAFF. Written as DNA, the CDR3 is TGTGCCAGCAGTGATTCCCAAGGACAGGGTAACACTGAAGCTTTCTTT.

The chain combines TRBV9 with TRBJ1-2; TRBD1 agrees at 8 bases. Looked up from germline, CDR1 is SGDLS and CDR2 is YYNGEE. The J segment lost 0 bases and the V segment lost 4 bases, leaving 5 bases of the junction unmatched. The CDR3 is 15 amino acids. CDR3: CASSLKDRANYGYTF. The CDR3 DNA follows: TGTGCCAGCAGCTTAAAGGACAGGGCTAACTATGGCTACACCTTC.

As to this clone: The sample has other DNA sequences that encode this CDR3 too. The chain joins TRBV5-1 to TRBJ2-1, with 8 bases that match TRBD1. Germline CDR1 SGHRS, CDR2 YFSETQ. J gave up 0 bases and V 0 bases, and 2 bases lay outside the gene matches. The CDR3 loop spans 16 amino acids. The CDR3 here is CASSLDGQGSYNEQFF. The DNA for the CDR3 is TGCGCCAGCAGCTTGGACGGACAGGGCTCCTACAATGAGCAGTTCTTC.

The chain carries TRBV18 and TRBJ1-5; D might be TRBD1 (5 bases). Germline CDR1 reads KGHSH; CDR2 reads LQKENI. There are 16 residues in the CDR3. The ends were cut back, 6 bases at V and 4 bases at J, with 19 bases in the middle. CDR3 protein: CASSTSRQGRNQPQHF. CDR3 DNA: TGTGCCAGCTCGACCTCACGGCAGGGAAGGAATCAGCCCCAGCATTTT.

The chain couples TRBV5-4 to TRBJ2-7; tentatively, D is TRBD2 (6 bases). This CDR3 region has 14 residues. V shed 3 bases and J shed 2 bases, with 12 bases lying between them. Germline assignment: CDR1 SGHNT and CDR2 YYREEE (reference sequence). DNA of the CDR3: TGTGCCAGCAGCTCAACACTAGCTCCCTACGAGCAGTACGTC. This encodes CASSSTLAPYEQYV.

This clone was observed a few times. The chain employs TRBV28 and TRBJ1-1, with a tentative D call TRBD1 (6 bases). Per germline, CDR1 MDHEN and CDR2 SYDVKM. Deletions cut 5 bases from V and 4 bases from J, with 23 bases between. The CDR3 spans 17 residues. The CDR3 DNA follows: TGTGCCAGCAGTCCAAGGGGGTGGGACAAGGTCTTCACTGAAGCTTTCTTT. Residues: CASSPRGWDKVFTEAFF.

This CDR3 reads CATSRQGATNEKLFF. CDR3 DNA: TGTGCCACCAGCAGGCAGGGGGCAACTAATGAAAAACTGTTTTTT. This chain joins TRBV15 and TRBJ1-4; 7 bases map to TRBD1. V lost 3 bases and J lost 0; bases outside the gene matches: 1. Germline CDR1 and CDR2: LNHNV and YYDKDF (reference sequence). The CDR3 is 15 residues long.

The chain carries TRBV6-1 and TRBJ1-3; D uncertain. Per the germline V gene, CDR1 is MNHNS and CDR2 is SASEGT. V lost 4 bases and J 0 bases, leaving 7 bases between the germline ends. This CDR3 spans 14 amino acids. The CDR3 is CASSVQISGNTIYF. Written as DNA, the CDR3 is TGTGCCAGCAGTGTTCAGATCTCTGGAAACACCATATATTTT.

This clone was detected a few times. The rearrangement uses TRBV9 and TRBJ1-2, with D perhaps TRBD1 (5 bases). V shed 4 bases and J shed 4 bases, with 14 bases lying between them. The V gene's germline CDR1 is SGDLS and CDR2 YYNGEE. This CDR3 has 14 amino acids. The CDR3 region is CASSSQGASYGYTF. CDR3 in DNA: TGTGCCAGCAGCTCACAAGGGGCGTCCTATGGCTACACCTTC.

The chain's CDR3 is CASSLSNSVCNQPQHF. For the CDR3, the DNA is TGTGCCAGCAGCTTAAGCAACAGTGTCTGCAATCAGCCCCAGCATTTT. J is TRBJ1-5 and V is TRBV7-3; D gene unclear. Germline lookup yields CDR1 SGHTA and CDR2 FQGTGA. CDR3 length: 16 residues. The germline V and J ends were trimmed by 1 base and 2 bases, with 12 bases remaining between them.

CDR3 protein: CASRANTEAFF. CDR3 DNA sequence: TGTGCCAGCAGAGCGAACACTGAAGCTTTCTTT. This rearrangement joins TRBV2 to TRBJ1-1; D remains unclear. Trimming removed 6 bases at V and 1 base at J, with 3 bases between. The V gene's germline CDR1 is SNHLY and CDR2 FYNNEI. The CDR3 length is 11 residues.